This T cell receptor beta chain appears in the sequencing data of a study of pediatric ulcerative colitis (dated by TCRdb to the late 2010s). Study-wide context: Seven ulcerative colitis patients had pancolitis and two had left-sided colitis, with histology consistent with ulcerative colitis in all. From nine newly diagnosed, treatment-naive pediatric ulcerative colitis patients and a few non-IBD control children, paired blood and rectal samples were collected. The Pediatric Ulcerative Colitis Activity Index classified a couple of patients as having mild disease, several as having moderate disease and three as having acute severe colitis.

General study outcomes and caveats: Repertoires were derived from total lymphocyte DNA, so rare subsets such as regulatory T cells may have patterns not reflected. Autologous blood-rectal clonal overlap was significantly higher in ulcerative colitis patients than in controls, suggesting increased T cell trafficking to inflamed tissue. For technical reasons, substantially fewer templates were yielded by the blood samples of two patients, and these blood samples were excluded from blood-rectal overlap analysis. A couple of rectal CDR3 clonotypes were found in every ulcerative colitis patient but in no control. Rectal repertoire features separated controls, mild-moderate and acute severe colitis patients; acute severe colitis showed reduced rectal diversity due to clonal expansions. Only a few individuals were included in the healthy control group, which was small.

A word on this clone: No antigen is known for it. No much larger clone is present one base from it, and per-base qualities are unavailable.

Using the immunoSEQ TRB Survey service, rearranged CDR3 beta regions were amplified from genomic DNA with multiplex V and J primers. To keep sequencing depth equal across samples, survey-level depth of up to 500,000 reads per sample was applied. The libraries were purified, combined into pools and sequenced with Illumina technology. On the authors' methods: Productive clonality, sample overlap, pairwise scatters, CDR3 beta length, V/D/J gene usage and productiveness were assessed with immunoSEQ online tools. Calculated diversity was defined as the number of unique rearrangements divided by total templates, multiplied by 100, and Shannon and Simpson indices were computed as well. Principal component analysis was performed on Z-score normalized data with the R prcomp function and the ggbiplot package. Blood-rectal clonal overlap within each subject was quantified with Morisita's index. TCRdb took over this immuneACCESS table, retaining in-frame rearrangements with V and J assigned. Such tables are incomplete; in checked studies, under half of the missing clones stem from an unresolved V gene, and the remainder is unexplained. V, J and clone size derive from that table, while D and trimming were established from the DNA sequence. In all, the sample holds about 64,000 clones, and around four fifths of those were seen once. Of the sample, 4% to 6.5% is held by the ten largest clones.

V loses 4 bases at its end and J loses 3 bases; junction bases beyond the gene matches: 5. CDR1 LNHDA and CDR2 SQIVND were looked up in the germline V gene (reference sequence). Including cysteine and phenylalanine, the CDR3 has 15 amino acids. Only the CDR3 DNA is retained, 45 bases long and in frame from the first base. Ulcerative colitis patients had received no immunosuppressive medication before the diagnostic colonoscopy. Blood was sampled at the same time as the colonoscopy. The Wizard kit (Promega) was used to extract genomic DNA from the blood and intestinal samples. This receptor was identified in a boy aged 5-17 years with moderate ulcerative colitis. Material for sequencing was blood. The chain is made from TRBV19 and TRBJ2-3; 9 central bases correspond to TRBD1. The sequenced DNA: TGTGCCAGTAGTAGGGACAGGGCGAATACAGATACGCAGTATTTT. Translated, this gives CASSRDRANTDTQYF. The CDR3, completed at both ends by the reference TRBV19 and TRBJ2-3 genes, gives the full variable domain DGGITQSPKYLFRKEGQNVTLSCEQNLNHDAMYWYRQDPGQGLRLIYYSQIVNDFQKGDIAEGYSVSREKKESFPLTVTSAQKNPTAFYLCASSRDRANTDTQYFGPGTRLTVL.